These 19 T cell receptor beta chains were sequenced from one sample in a study of STAT5B mutations in CD4+ large granular lymphocyte leukemia. The method was immunoSEQ multiplex PCR; TCRdb's version includes in-frame clones alone and lacks a portion of them. The table has about 48,000 clones, about 70% seen once. Source material: CD4+ T cells from blood buffy coats. Receptor source: a human donor in good health.

This rearrangement joins TRBV5-1 to TRBJ2-7; TRBD1 matches at 7 bases. Germline V lookup: CDR1 SGHRS, CDR2 YFSETQ. The CDR3 extends over 15 amino acids. The junction had 5 bases not matched to a gene; V was cut back by 0 bases and J by 2 bases. The CDR3 coding sequence is TGCGCCAGCAGCTTGGGTGGACAGGCAACCTACGAGCAGTACTTC. It translates to CASSLGGQATYEQYF.

This chain joins TRBV23-1 and TRBJ1-4; D ambiguous. TRBV23-1 belongs to the ORF category, with a function that is uncertain. V was clipped by 0 bases and J by 5 bases, with 13 bases between them. The CDR3 consists of 16 residues. For the CDR3, the DNA is TGCGCCAGCAGTCAATCTCACGGCGAACTGAATGAAAAACTGTTTTTT. Translating it yields CASSQSHGELNEKLFF.

The genes are TRBV6-5 and TRBJ2-5; D is uncertain. The V and J ends lost 2 bases and 5 bases respectively, with 6 bases between them. Per germline, CDR1 MNHEY and CDR2 SVGAGI. This CDR3 has 12 residues. CDR3 in amino acids: CASSYGDETQYF. The DNA of the CDR3 is TGTGCCAGCAGTTACGGGGATGAGACCCAGTACTTC.

This chain links TRBV28 with TRBJ1-1; tentative D call: TRBD1 (6 bases). The CDR3 is 12 amino acids. V was shortened by 5 bases and J by 9 bases, with 13 bases between the two germline ends. The germline CDR1 and CDR2 sequences are MDHEN and SYDVKM. The CDR3 sequence: CASSLIQGKAFF. The CDR3 bases are TGTGCCAGCAGTCTAATACAGGGTAAAGCTTTCTTT. The full variable domain, its missing parts supplied by reference TRBV28 and TRBJ1-1, is DVKVTQSSRYLVKRTGEKVFLECVQDMDHENMFWYRQDPGLGLRLIYFSYDVKMKEKGDIPEGYSVSREKKERFSLILESASTNQTSMYLCASSLIQGKAFFGQGTRLTVV.

This clone was observed a single time. The chain uses TRBV19 and TRBJ2-3; 8 bases fit TRBD2. V trimming: 6 bases; J trimming: 0 bases; junction bases outside the gene matches: 8. The CDR3 loop spans 16 amino acids. Germline V gene sequence: CDR1 LNHDA, CDR2 SQIVND (reference sequence). Here the CDR3 reads CASRADSGISTDTQYF. The CDR3 DNA sequence: TGTGCCAGTAGGGCCGATAGCGGGATTAGCACAGATACGCAGTATTTT.

This chain joins TRBV7-2 and TRBJ2-7; no definite D call. The CDR3 sequence is 11 residues long. CDR1 is SGHTA and CDR2 is FQGNSA in the germline V gene. Between the trimmed V and J ends, which lost 8 bases and 0 bases, there was a span of 5 bases. This CDR3 is CASGHSYEQYF. The CDR3 DNA reads TGTGCCAGCGGGCACTCCTACGAGCAGTACTTC.

This clone showed up just a few times. The J gene is TRBJ1-5, the V gene TRBV9, with TRBD1 matching 9 bases. This CDR3 region has 14 residues. Germline values: CDR1 SGDLS, CDR2 YYNGEE. V lost 4 bases and J lost 4; bases outside the gene matches: 3. In DNA, the CDR3 is TGTGCCAGCAGCCTTGACAGGGGGAATCAGCCCCAGCATTTT. As protein: CASSLDRGNQPQHF.

The genes are TRBV19 and TRBJ2-1; TRBD2 matches at 7 bases. The CDR3 is 15 amino acids. Germline V gene lookup returns CDR1 LNHDA and CDR2 SQIVND (reference sequence). Trimming cost V 7 bases and J 8 bases; bases outside gene matches: 14. CDR3 DNA sequence: TGTGCCAGTAAGCCCCGGGTGGGGGGAGGGGATGAGCAGTTCTTC. This translates into CASKPRVGGGDEQFF.

This clone was recorded a few times. The rearrangement uses TRBV7-9 and TRBJ1-4; no clear D. The V and J ends lost 3 bases and 6 bases respectively, with 5 bases between them. The CDR3 is 12 residues long. In germline, CDR1 is SEHNR, CDR2 FQNEAQ (reference sequence). The CDR3 protein is CASSFPDEKLFF. The DNA of the CDR3 is TGTGCCAGCAGCTTCCCTGATGAAAAACTGTTTTTT. The entire variable domain, with the rest obtained from reference TRBV7-9 and TRBJ1-4, is as follows: DTGVSQNPRHKITKRGQNVTFRCDPISEHNRLYWYRQTLGQGPEFLTYFQNEAQLEKSRLLSDRFSAERPKGSFSTLEIQRTEQGDSAMYLCASSFPDEKLFFGSGTQLSVL.

V is TRBV5-1 and J is TRBJ1-4; D is ambiguous. Germline CDR1 SGHRS, CDR2 YFSETQ. This CDR3 contains 14 residues. Trimming removed 0 bases from V and 4 bases from J, with 7 bases in between. The CDR3 spells CASSLDGSNEKLFF. The DNA for the CDR3 is TGCGCCAGCAGCTTGGACGGGAGTAATGAAAAACTGTTTTTT. The entire variable domain, with the rest obtained from reference TRBV5-1 and TRBJ1-4, is as follows: KAGVTQTPRYLIKTRGQQVTLSCSPISGHRSVSWYQQTPGQGLQFLFEYFSETQRNKGNFPGRFSGRQFSNSRSEMNVSTLELGDSALYLCASSLDGSNEKLFFGSGTQLSVL.

This chain connects TRBV7-6 to TRBJ2-7; TRBD1 aligns across 7 bases. The CDR3 runs to 16 residues. CDR1 is SGHVS and CDR2 is FNYEAQ in the germline V gene. The J segment lost 0 bases and the V segment lost 5 bases, leaving 10 bases of the junction unmatched. The CDR3 sequence is CASSPPPGQTSYEQYF. DNA for the CDR3: TGTGCCAGCAGCCCCCCCCCGGGACAGACCTCCTACGAGCAGTACTTC.

This clone has only a few counts. This chain connects TRBV5-1 to TRBJ2-2, with TRBD2 matching 10 bases. Per germline, CDR1 SGHRS and CDR2 YFSETQ. CDR3 length: 17 residues. J was trimmed by 7 bases and V by 4 bases; bases with no gene match: 13. CDR3 sequence reads: CASSPEPLAGVLGELFF. The CDR3 nucleotides read TGCGCCAGCAGCCCAGAACCCCTAGCGGGGGTTCTCGGGGAGCTGTTTTTT.

V is TRBV2 and J is TRBJ2-7; 10 bases map to TRBD1. The CDR3 runs to 14 residues. Germline-derived CDR1 and CDR2 are SNHLY and FYNNEI. Germline trimming cut 11 bases from V and 4 bases from J; bases unmatched to any gene: 11. CDR3 loop: CAHTKTGGGYEQYF. The CDR3 DNA reads TGTGCCCACACAAAGACAGGGGGCGGGTACGAGCAGTACTTC.

This rearrangement joins TRBV5-1 to TRBJ2-7, with 8 bases identical to TRBD2. The CDR3 runs 18 residues. V lost 5 bases, J lost 0 bases, and 16 bases stayed unmatched. The germline CDR1 and CDR2 sequences are SGHRS and YFSETQ. The CDR3 sequence is CASSAEPLTSVSSYEQYV. The CDR3 coding sequence is TGCGCCAGCAGTGCTGAGCCGTTGACTAGCGTTAGCTCCTACGAGCAGTACGTC.

V usage is TRBV28 and J usage is TRBJ2-7; 7 positions match TRBD1. The CDR3 sequence is 14 residues long. Germline trimming cut 6 bases from V and 7 bases from J; bases unmatched to any gene: 12. Looked up from germline, CDR1 is MDHEN and CDR2 is SYDVKM. CDR3 residues: CASRTGTASGEQYF. The CDR3, as DNA: TGTGCCAGCAGGACCGGGACAGCCAGTGGTGAGCAGTACTTC.

This clone was seen a few times. The chain links TRBV11-2 to TRBJ2-5; the match to TRBD1 covers 8 bases. The CDR3 has 14 residues. V was pared by 3 bases and J by 0 bases, with 0 bases of the junction left unmatched. The germline CDR1 and CDR2 sequences are SGHAT and FQNNGV. The CDR3, as DNA: TGTGCCAGCAGCTTGGGACAGGACCAAGAGACCCAGTACTTC. Translated: CASSLGQDQETQYF.

This clone is medium-sized within its sample. The chain couples TRBV30 to TRBJ1-5; 7 bases line up with TRBD1. The trim removed 2 bases at V and 5 bases at J, leaving 9 bases unmatched. This CDR3 spans 15 amino acids. From germline, CDR1 is GTSNPN and CDR2 SVGIG (reference sequence). The DNA for the CDR3 is TGTGCCTGGAGTTCCCGTGACAGGGCACATCAGCCCCAGCATTTT. Its translation is CAWSSRDRAHQPQHF.

V usage is TRBV7-3 and J usage is TRBJ1-1; 8 bases line up with TRBD1. Germline CDR1 is SGHTA and CDR2 is FQGTGA. V lost 5 bases and J lost 4; bases outside the gene matches: 3. This CDR3 has 13 residues. CDR3 nucleotides: TGTGCCAGCAGCACAGGGACAGGCACTGAAGCTTTCTTT. Encoded protein: CASSTGTGTEAFF. The full variable domain, completed using reference TRBV7-3 and TRBJ1-1, is GAGVSQTPSNKVTEKGKYVELRCDPISGHTALYWYRQSLGQGPEFLIYFQGTGAADDSGLPNDRFFAVRPEGSVSTLKIQRTERGDSAVYLCASSTGTGTEAFFGQGTRLTVV.

This chain links TRBV6-1 with TRBJ1-1; D may be TRBD1 (5 bases). CDR3 length: 13 amino acids. The germline V gene encodes CDR1 MNHNS and CDR2 SASEGT. V shed 0 bases and J shed 3 bases, with 5 bases lying between them. Here the CDR3 reads CASSEAGHTEAFF. The CDR3 coding sequence is TGTGCCAGCAGTGAAGCGGGGCACACTGAAGCTTTCTTT.